The sequence of this T cell receptor beta chain was determined in a study of blood T cell repertoires in COVID-19. Germline V gene lookup returns CDR1 LGHNA and CDR2 YSLEER. This CDR3 region has 16 residues. V dropped 0 bases and J dropped 8 bases, with 16 bases sitting between them. In the original workflow: Estimates of nucleated cell counts were drawn from the amplification of reference gene primers. Sequencing was performed with immunoSEQ multiplex PCR; in TCRdb, only in-frame clones are kept and a portion is missing. V, J and clone size derive from that table, while D and trimming were established from the DNA sequence. Of nearly 200,000 clones in the sample, 70% to 90% are singletons; the top ten hold 0.9% to 0.95%. In this sample, this clone turned up a few times.

This chain links TRBV4-3 with TRBJ1-4, with TRBD1 as a possible D gene (6 bases). The sequenced sample consisted of peripheral blood. The TCR sequence derives from a man between 60 and 70 years old with COVID-19, enrolled during active disease. The chain's CDR3 is CASSQEFTGSAEKLFF. In nucleotides, the CDR3 is TGCGCCAGCAGCCAAGAATTTACAGGGTCCGCGGAAAAACTGTTTTTT.